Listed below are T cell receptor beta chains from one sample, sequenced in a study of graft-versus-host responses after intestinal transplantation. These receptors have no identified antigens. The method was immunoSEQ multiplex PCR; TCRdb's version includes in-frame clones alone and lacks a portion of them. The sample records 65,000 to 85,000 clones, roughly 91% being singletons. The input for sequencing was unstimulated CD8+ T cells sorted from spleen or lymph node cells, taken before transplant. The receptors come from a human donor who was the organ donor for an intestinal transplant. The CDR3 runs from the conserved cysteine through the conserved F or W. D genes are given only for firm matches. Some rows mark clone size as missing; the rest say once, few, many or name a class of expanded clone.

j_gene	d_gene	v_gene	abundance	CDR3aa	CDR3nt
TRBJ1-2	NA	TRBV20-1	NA	CSAWGSGYTF	TGCAGTGCCTGGGGTAGTGGCTACACCTTC
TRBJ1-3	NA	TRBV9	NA	CASSVDGFSGNTIYF	TGTGCCAGCAGCGTAGACGGCTTCTCTGGAAACACCATATATTTT
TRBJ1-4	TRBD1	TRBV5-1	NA	CASSWGGGQVEKLFF	TGCGCCAGCAGCTGGGGTGGCGGACAGGTTGAAAAACTGTTTTTT
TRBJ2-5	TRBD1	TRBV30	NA	CAWSEGAPETQYF	TGTGCCTGGAGTGAGGGGGCCCCCGAGACCCAGTACTTC
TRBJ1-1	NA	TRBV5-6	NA	CASSLGGGNTEAFF	TGTGCCAGCAGCTTGGGTGGGGGGAACACTGAAGCTTTCTTT
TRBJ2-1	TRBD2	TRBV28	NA	CASSSPLAGELYNEQFF	TGTGCCAGCAGTTCGCCCTTAGCGGGGGAGCTCTACAATGAGCAGTTCTTC
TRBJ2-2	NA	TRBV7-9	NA	CASSSPAGTGELFF	TGTGCCAGCAGCTCCCCCGCCGGCACCGGGGAGCTGTTTTTT
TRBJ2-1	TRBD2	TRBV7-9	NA	CASSSDVSSGGAYEQFF	TGTGCCAGCAGCTCCGATGTTTCTAGCGGGGGGGCTTATGAGCAGTTCTTC
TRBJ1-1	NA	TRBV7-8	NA	CASNYRRHTEAFF	TGTGCCAGCAACTACCGCAGACACACTGAAGCTTTCTTT
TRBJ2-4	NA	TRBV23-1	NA	CASIARWESKNIQYF	TGCGCCAGCATCGCCCGCTGGGAAAGCAAAAACATTCAGTACTTC
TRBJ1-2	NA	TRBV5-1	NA	CASSLAHVGRRGYGYTF	TGCGCCAGCAGCCTAGCTCACGTTGGGAGACGAGGCTATGGCTACACCTTC
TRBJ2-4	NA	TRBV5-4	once	CASSSVEENIQYF	TGTGCCAGCAGCTCCGTGGAGGAGAACATTCAGTACTTC
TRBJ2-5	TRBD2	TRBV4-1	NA	CASSGGGDSPQQETQYF	TGCGCCAGCAGCGGCGGGGGGGACTCCCCCCAACAAGAGACCCAGTACTTC
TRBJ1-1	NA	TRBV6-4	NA	CASSFRIDSMNTEAFF	TGTGCCAGCAGTTTCAGGATAGATAGCATGAACACTGAAGCTTTCTTT
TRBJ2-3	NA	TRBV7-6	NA	CASSLAVTGTDTQYF	TGTGCCAGCAGCTTAGCGGTGACTGGCACAGATACGCAGTATTTT
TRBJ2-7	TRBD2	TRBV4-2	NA	CASSQDGAGGQREYF	TGTGCCAGCAGCCAAGACGGAGCGGGGGGGCAAAGGGAGTACTTC
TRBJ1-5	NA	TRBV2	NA	CASRAGTVTDSNQPQHF	TGTGCCAGCAGGGCCGGAACAGTTACTGATAGCAATCAGCCCCAGCATTTT
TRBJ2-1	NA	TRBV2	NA	CASYLTTISYNEQFF	TGTGCCAGCTATTTAACTACAATCTCCTACAATGAGCAGTTCTTC
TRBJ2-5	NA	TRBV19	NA	CASRGRGNVTQYF	TGTGCCAGTAGAGGCAGAGGAAATGTGACCCAGTACTTC
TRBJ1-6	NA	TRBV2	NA	CASSKQGSRGSPLHF	TGTGCCAGCAGTAAACAGGGAAGTAGAGGTTCACCCCTCCACTTT
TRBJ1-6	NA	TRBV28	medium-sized	CASRGGKLLYNSPLHF	TGTGCCAGCAGAGGAGGGAAACTCCTTTATAATTCACCCCTCCACTTT
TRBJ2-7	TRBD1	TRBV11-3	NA	CASSRGTGSNEQYF	TGTGCCAGCAGCCGTGGGACAGGGTCCAACGAGCAGTACTTC
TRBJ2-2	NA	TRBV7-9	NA	CASSLRGYTGELFF	TGTGCCAGCAGCTTAAGGGGGTACACCGGGGAGCTGTTTTTT
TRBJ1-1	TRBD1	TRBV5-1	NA	CASSLDRAMNTEAFF	TGCGCCAGCAGCTTAGACAGGGCTATGAACACTGAAGCTTTCTTT
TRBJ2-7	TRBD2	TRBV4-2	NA	CASSQVASGGGEQYF	TGTGCCAGCAGCCAAGTAGCGAGCGGGGGGGGTGAGCAGTACTTC
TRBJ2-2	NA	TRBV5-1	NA	CASSGGARPYLTGELFF	TGCGCCAGCAGCGGGGGGGCTCGCCCTTATCTCACCGGGGAGCTGTTTTTT
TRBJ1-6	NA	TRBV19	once	CASSSRVDWYSPLHF	TGTGCCAGTAGTAGCAGGGTCGATTGGTATTCACCCCTCCACTTT
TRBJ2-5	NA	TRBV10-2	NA	CASSDQYRETQYF	TGCGCCAGCAGTGATCAGTATCGGGAGACCCAGTACTTC
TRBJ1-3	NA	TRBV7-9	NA	CASGDLVEDTIYF	TGTGCCAGCGGTGACCTCGTGGAGGACACCATATATTTT